What follows are 18 T cell receptor beta chains derived from one specimen sequenced in a study of T cell responses to AZD1222 COVID-19 vaccine. Only in-frame clones appear in the TCRdb table, and some are missing; sequencing was by immunoSEQ multiplex PCR. The sample contains roughly 110,000 clones, 92% of which appear only once. Material: peripheral blood, obtained 28 days after the second AZD1222 dose. The receptors were gathered from an adult who received the AZD1222 COVID-19 vaccine.

The V gene is TRBV5-1, the J gene TRBJ1-2, with unresolved D. Germline assignment: CDR1 SGHRS and CDR2 YFSETQ. V shed 1 base and J shed 3 bases, with 7 bases lying between them. The CDR3 has 13 amino acids. CDR3 DNA sequence: TGCGCCAGCAGCTTGACCAGCGACTATGGCTACACCTTC. It encodes CASSLTSDYGYTF.

This clone has only one observation. This chain uses TRBV7-2 with TRBJ1-6, with D unresolved. With 7 bases removed from V and 9 bases from J, the gap between germline ends came to 16 bases. This CDR3 region has 14 residues. Germline V lookup: CDR1 SGHTA, CDR2 FQGNSA. For the CDR3, the DNA is TGTGCCAGCACCGAGAGGGCGGCCAGTTCACCCCTCCACTTT. Its translation: CASTERAASSPLHF. Together with reference TRBV7-2 and TRBJ1-6, the CDR3 gives the full variable domain: GAGVSQSPSNKVTEKGKDVELRCDPISGHTALYWYRQSLGQGLEFLIYFQGNSAPDKSGLPSDRFSAERTGGSVSTLTIQRTQQEDSAVYLCASTERAASSPLHFGNGTRLTVT.

V usage is TRBV9 and J usage is TRBJ2-3; 8 bases map to TRBD2. Germline V gives CDR1 SGDLS, CDR2 YYNGEE. Trimming took 4 bases from V and 6 from J; bases not matched to a gene: 7. This CDR3 comprises 14 residues. The DNA of the CDR3 is TGTGCCAGCAGCCCCGGGGGGGAACCGGATACGCAGTATTTT. It yields the protein CASSPGGEPDTQYF.

The chain is built from TRBV2 and TRBJ2-7; 7 nucleotides align to TRBD2. Germline V lookup: CDR1 SNHLY, CDR2 FYNNEI. Unmatched junction bases numbered 8, after V lost 2 bases and J lost 4 bases. There are 15 residues in the CDR3. CDR3 amino acids: CASSERRETQYEQYF. Written as DNA, the CDR3 is TGTGCCAGCAGTGAACGGCGGGAGACCCAATACGAGCAGTACTTC.

V gene TRBV6-5 combines with J gene TRBJ1-5; D gene unclear. The CDR3 consists of 14 residues. Germline V lookup: CDR1 MNHEY, CDR2 SVGAGI. The V gene lost 8 bases and the J gene lost 5 bases, with 16 bases spanning the gap. CDR3 in amino acids: CASASRVTDQPQHF. The CDR3 nucleotides are TGTGCCAGCGCCTCAAGGGTCACCGATCAGCCCCAGCATTTT.

The chain links TRBV20-1 to TRBJ2-1; the D gene is possibly TRBD2 (6 bases). V lost 3 bases, J lost 8 bases, and 11 bases lay in between. Germline values: CDR1 DFQATT, CDR2 SNEGSKA (reference sequence). This CDR3 spans 12 amino acids. This chain's CDR3 is CSASPRRDEQFF. The CDR3 DNA reads TGCAGTGCTAGTCCTAGGAGGGATGAGCAGTTCTTC.

The rearrangement joins TRBV4-3 to TRBJ2-5; TRBD2 might be the D (5 bases). Between the trimmed V and J ends, which lost 0 bases and 7 bases, there was a span of 12 bases. This CDR3 has 14 amino acids. The germline V gene encodes CDR1 LGHNA and CDR2 YSLEER. CDR3 nucleotides: TGCGCCAGCAGCCAAGATTGGCGAGAGGGGACCCAGTACTTC. Encoded protein: CASSQDWREGTQYF.

The rearrangement joins TRBV6-2 or TRBV6-3 to TRBJ2-7, with D perhaps matching TRBD1 (5 bases). Trimming pared 2 bases from V and 5 bases from J, leaving 10 bases between. Germline CDR1 is MNHEY and CDR2 is SVGEGT. The CDR3 extends over 13 amino acids. CDR3 nucleotide sequence: TGTGCCAGCAGTTACCGGACATTCAACGAGCAGTACTTC. It is translated as CASSYRTFNEQYF.

The rearrangement uses TRBV28 and TRBJ2-1; 16 bases are a match to TRBD2. CDR3 length: 18 residues. The V gene end was trimmed by 3 bases and the J gene end by 3 bases; junction bases not matched to a gene: 5. The germline V gene has CDR1 MDHEN and CDR2 SYDVKM. The CDR3 DNA follows: TGTGCCAGCAGTTTTGGGACTAGCGGGAGGGCCTTCTACAATGAGCAGTTCTTC. It encodes CASSFGTSGRAFYNEQFF. The full variable domain, its missing parts supplied by reference TRBV28 and TRBJ2-1, is DVKVTQSSRYLVKRTGEKVFLECVQDMDHENMFWYRQDPGLGLRLIYFSYDVKMKEKGDIPEGYSVSREKKERFSLILESASTNQTSMYLCASSFGTSGRAFYNEQFFGPGTRLTVL.

This clone was observed once. The rearrangement links TRBV28 to TRBJ2-2; D is undetermined. Germline assignment: CDR1 MDHEN and CDR2 SYDVKM. This CDR3 has 13 residues. Between the trimmed V and J ends, which lost 6 bases and 2 bases, there was a span of 7 bases. The DNA of the CDR3 is TGTGCCAGCAGCCGAGATAACACCGGGGAGCTGTTTTTT. Residues: CASSRDNTGELFF.

This chain joins TRBV27 and TRBJ1-4; weak D call: TRBD1 (5 bases). Germline CDR1 MNHEY, CDR2 SMNVEV (reference sequence). This CDR3 contains 14 residues. V lost 6 bases and J lost 0, with 8 bases in between. The CDR3 is CASRTGPTNEKLFF. The DNA of the CDR3 is TGTGCCAGCAGAACAGGTCCAACTAATGAAAAACTGTTTTTT.

The chain uses TRBV11-1 and TRBJ2-3; D is undetermined. The CDR3 consists of 13 residues. Germline assignment: CDR1 SGHAT and CDR2 FQDESV (reference sequence). V was pared by 5 bases and J by 6 bases, with 12 bases between. Written as DNA, the CDR3 is TGTGCCAGCAGCCCCATCCCCGGGGATACGCAGTATTTT. Translation: CASSPIPGDTQYF. The whole variable domain, filled in from reference TRBV11-1 and TRBJ2-3, reads EAEVAQSPRYKITEKSQAVAFWCDPISGHATLYWYRQILGQGPELLVQFQDESVVDDSQLPKDRFSAERLKGVDSTLKIQPAELGDSAMYLCASSPIPGDTQYFGPGTRLTVL.

V gene TRBV6-6 combines with J gene TRBJ1-1, with D maybe TRBD1 (6 bases). Germline V gives CDR1 MNHNY, CDR2 SVGAGI (reference sequence). Trimming shortened V by 5 bases and J by 0 bases, and 16 bases separated the two germline ends. The CDR3 has 16 amino acids. CDR3 sequence (DNA): TGTGCCAGCAGTCGGGACTGGGGGGCTATGAACACTGAAGCTTTCTTT. This encodes CASSRDWGAMNTEAFF.

The V call is TRBV2, the J call TRBJ2-6; D is undetermined. Between the trimmed V and J ends, which lost 7 bases and 3 bases, there was a span of 7 bases. Germline V gene lookup returns CDR1 SNHLY and CDR2 FYNNEI. This CDR3 contains 13 residues. The CDR3 DNA follows: TGTGCCAGCAAAACGGTTGGGGCCAACGTCCTGACTTTC. The encoded protein is CASKTVGANVLTF.

Details on this clone: Additional DNA sequences in this sample encode the identical CDR3. The chain combines TRBV9 with TRBJ2-2; D is uncertain. The CDR3 sequence is 13 residues long. V was shortened by 3 bases and J by 2 bases, with 5 bases between the two germline ends. Germline assignment: CDR1 SGDLS and CDR2 YYNGEE. CDR3 protein: CASSASNTGELFF. As DNA, the CDR3 is TGTGCCAGCAGCGCCTCAAACACCGGGGAGCTGTTTTTT.

This clone occurred once. This chain connects TRBV5-4 to TRBJ1-1; D possibly corresponds to TRBD1 (5 bases). Germline-derived CDR1 and CDR2 are SGHNT and YYREEE (reference sequence). There are 14 residues in the CDR3. V dropped 0 bases and J dropped 3 bases, with 9 bases sitting between them. CDR3 amino acids: CASSLVPGHTEAFF. CDR3 bases: TGTGCCAGCAGCTTGGTGCCGGGACACACTGAAGCTTTCTTT. Complete variable domain (other parts from reference TRBV5-4 and TRBJ1-1): ETGVTQSPTHLIKTRGQQVTLRCSSQSGHNTVSWYQQALGQGPQFIFQYYREEENGRGNFPPRFSGLQFPNYSSELNVNALELDDSALYLCASSLVPGHTEAFFGQGTRLTVV.

The chain joins TRBV7-2 to TRBJ2-1, with TRBD2 identical over 8 bases. CDR3 size: 15 residues. The V segment lost 3 bases and the J segment 6 bases; nucleotides outside the gene matches: 7. Germline V gives CDR1 SGHTA, CDR2 FQGNSA. This CDR3 is CASSFSLAATNEQFF. For the CDR3, the DNA is TGTGCCAGCAGCTTCTCACTAGCGGCCACCAATGAGCAGTTCTTC.

The genes are TRBV4-2 and TRBJ1-4, with D unclear. The CDR3 consists of 15 residues. Germline V gene lookup returns CDR1 LGHNA and CDR2 YNFKEQ. Trimming removed 0 bases from V and 8 bases from J, with 13 bases in between. CDR3 sequence reads: CASSQDWPVREKLFF. The CDR3 region has the DNA TGTGCCAGCAGCCAAGATTGGCCAGTCCGGGAAAAACTGTTTTTT.